These 7 T cell receptor beta chains originate from one sample sequenced in a study of vaccination and CD4 T cells after COVID-19. The treatment here: roughly ten-day PBMC culture with coronavirus spike peptide pools or control peptides (ViraFEST assay). An Oncomine TCR Beta short-read assay was used to sequence the DNA from cultured CD4+ T cells. Via MiXCR, TCRdb re-called the PCR reads, giving one row per CDR3 protein. The table lists about 20,000 distinct CDR3 sequences, 23% of them singletons. Antigen specificity for these receptors is unknown. Sequenced material: cultured CD4+ T cells from blood. The origin of the receptors is a human donor with COVID-19.

This sequence joins TRBV6-1 and TRBJ2-2; no reliable D call. Trimming took off 8 bases at V and 6 bases at J, with 13 bases between the two ends. Germline lookup yields CDR1 MNHNS and CDR2 SASEGT. CDR3 length equals 13 residues. CDR3 sequence reads: CASLVWAAGELFF. CDR3 bases: TGTGCCAGCCTAGTCTGGGCGGCCGGGGAGCTGTTTTTT.

This clonotype was picked up one time. The chain couples TRBV29-1 to TRBJ1-2; a weak D match, TRBD1 (6 bases). Germline assignment: CDR1 SQVTM and CDR2 ANQGSEA. The V gene lost 4 bases and the J gene lost 8 bases, with 17 bases spanning the gap. This CDR3 spans 13 amino acids. This CDR3 is CSVADETGAGYTF. CDR3 DNA sequence: TGCAGCGTTGCGGATGAGACAGGAGCAGGCTACACCTTC.

The rearrangement uses TRBV11-2 and TRBJ1-1; the D is unclear. With 3 bases removed from V and 0 bases from J, the gap between germline ends came to 5 bases. Germline V CDR1 and CDR2: SGHAT, FQNNGV. The CDR3 runs to 13 residues. As DNA, the CDR3 is TGTGCCAGCAGCTTCCCCATGAACACTGAAGCTTTCTTT. This encodes CASSFPMNTEAFF.

This clonotype was picked up a small number of times. The chain combines TRBV7-9 with TRBJ1-2, with 8 positions matching TRBD1. The germline gives CDR1 SEHNR, CDR2 FQNEAQ (reference sequence). After removal of 2 bases from V and 4 bases from J, the junction contained 3 bases not matched to a gene. This CDR3 contains 14 residues. This CDR3 is CASSLMGQAYGYTF. CDR3 in DNA: TGTGCCAGCAGCTTAATGGGACAGGCCTATGGCTACACCTTC.

The V gene is TRBV19, the J gene TRBJ1-5; 9 nucleotides agree with TRBD1. The CDR3 sequence is 17 residues long. Germline CDR1 and CDR2: LNHDA and SQIVND (reference sequence). V shed 4 bases, J shed 1 base, and the junction held 8 bases outside the gene matches. In DNA, the CDR3 is TGTGCCAGTAGTACTACAGGGGGCGGTGGAAGCAATCAGCCCCAGCATTTT. Protein: CASSTTGGGGSNQPQHF.

The V call is TRBV28, the J call TRBJ1-6, with unresolved D. V lost 6 bases and J 6 bases, leaving 15 bases between the germline ends. The CDR3 has 15 residues. Germline assignment: CDR1 MDHEN and CDR2 SYDVKM. The CDR3 here is CASRPGSRGNSPLHF. The CDR3, as DNA: TGTGCCAGCAGACCCGGGTCCCGCGGTAATTCACCCCTCCACTTT.

This clonotype was observed a handful of times. The rearrangement uses TRBV19 and TRBJ2-1, with 12 positions matching TRBD2. Germline CDR1 reads LNHDA; CDR2 reads SQIVND (reference sequence). The CDR3 loop spans 17 amino acids. V gave up 4 bases and J gave up 7 bases; unmatched junction bases: 11. The CDR3 sequence is CASSRLILAGGLNEQFF. The CDR3 DNA reads as TGTGCCAGTAGTAGACTCATCCTAGCGGGGGGGCTAAATGAGCAGTTCTTC.